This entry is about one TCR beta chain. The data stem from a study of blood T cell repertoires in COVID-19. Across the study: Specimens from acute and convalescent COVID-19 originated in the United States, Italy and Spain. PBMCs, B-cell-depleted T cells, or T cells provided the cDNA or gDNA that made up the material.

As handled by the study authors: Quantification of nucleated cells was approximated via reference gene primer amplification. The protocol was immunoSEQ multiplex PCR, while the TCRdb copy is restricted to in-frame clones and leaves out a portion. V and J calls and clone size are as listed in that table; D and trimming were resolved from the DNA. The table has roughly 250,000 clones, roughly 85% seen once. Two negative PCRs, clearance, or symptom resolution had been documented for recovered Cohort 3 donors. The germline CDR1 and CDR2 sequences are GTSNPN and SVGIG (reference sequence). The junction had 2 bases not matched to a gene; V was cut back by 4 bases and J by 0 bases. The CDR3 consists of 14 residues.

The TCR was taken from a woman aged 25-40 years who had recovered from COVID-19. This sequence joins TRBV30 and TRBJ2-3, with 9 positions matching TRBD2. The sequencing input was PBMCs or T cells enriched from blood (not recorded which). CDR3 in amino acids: CAWTSGDSTDTQYF. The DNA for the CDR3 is TGTGCCTGGACTAGCGGGGATAGCACAGATACGCAGTATTTT. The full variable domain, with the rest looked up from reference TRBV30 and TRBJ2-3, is SQTIHQWPATLVQPVGSPLSLECTVEGTSNPNLYWYRQAAGRGLQLLFYSVGIGQISSEVPQNLSASRPQDRQFILSSKKLLLSDSGFYLCAWTSGDSTDTQYFGPGTRLTVL.